This T cell receptor beta chain originates from a study of T cell repertoires in cytomegalovirus infection. TCRdb fed the reads into MiXCR, producing one record per CDR3 protein. This sample carries about 530,000 distinct CDR3 sequences, roughly 29% of them seen once, and the ten largest clones take less than 15%. The CDR3 totals 15 residues. V lost 4 bases and J lost 2, with 13 bases in between. Looked up from germline, CDR1 is SEHNR and CDR2 is FQNEAQ (reference sequence). The TCR sequence derives from a human donor in good health (CMV status not recorded). Some clones in this sample may be carry-over from other donors' samples. The chain has TRBV7-9 and TRBJ2-3, with D possibly matching TRBD2 (5 bases). Sequencing was done on a sample of PBMCs. CDR3 DNA: TGTGCCAGCAGCTCCGGCTGGGGAGCCACAGATACGCAGTATTTT. Amino acids: CASSSGWGATDTQYF.